These T cell receptor beta chains were read from a single sample in a study of OX40 agonist ivuxolimab in advanced cancers. This table comes from immunoSEQ multiplex PCR, and its TCRdb copy is limited to in-frame clones, with some not included. Found here are approximately 80,000 clones, approximately 92% of them singletons; the top ten hold roughly 0.19%. The sample in question was CD4+ or CD8+ T cells sorted from blood, obtained in a trial of the OX40 agonist ivuxolimab. These TCRs come from an adult with an advanced solid tumor such as melanoma, head and neck, liver or kidney cancer. CDR3s include the opening cysteine and the closing phenylalanine or tryptophan. The order of the fields is V gene, D gene, J gene, clone size, CDR3 protein, CDR3 DNA. A D gene is named only where the DNA matches it firmly. Clone size is not always given. Where it is, it says once, few, many or a class for expanded clones.

V gene: TRBV9; D gene: NA; J gene: TRBJ2-6; clone size: NA; CDR3 protein: CASSVAFSPGSGANVLTF; CDR3 DNA: TGTGCCAGCAGCGTAGCATTTTCGCCGGGCTCTGGGGCCAACGTCCTGACTTTC
V gene: TRBV5-4; D gene: NA; J gene: TRBJ1-4; clone size: once; CDR3 protein: CASSLGGRASEKLFF; CDR3 DNA: TGTGCCAGCAGCTTGGGCGGCAGGGCCTCTGAAAAACTGTTTTTT
V gene: TRBV6-5; D gene: TRBD1; J gene: TRBJ1-1; clone size: NA; CDR3 protein: CASRGTGHTEAFF; CDR3 DNA: TGTGCCAGCAGGGGGACAGGGCACACTGAAGCTTTCTTT
V gene: TRBV5-5; D gene: NA; J gene: TRBJ1-1; clone size: NA; CDR3 protein: CASSLYTGIRTEAFF; CDR3 DNA: TGTGCCAGCAGCTTGTATACGGGGATCCGGACTGAAGCTTTCTTT
V gene: TRBV18; D gene: NA; J gene: TRBJ2-3; clone size: NA; CDR3 protein: CASSPVSTDTQYF; CDR3 DNA: TGTGCCAGCTCACCCGTGAGCACAGATACGCAGTATTTT
V gene: TRBV2; D gene: NA; J gene: TRBJ1-2; clone size: once; CDR3 protein: CASSATRELGYGYTF; CDR3 DNA: TGTGCCAGCAGTGCTACAAGAGAGTTGGGCTATGGCTACACCTTC
V gene: TRBV6-5; D gene: NA; J gene: TRBJ1-1; clone size: once; CDR3 protein: CASKGLNTEAFF; CDR3 DNA: TGTGCCAGCAAGGGATTGAACACTGAAGCTTTCTTT
V gene: TRBV28; D gene: NA; J gene: TRBJ1-2; clone size: NA; CDR3 protein: CASSKDGFYGYTF; CDR3 DNA: TGTGCCAGCAGTAAAGACGGCTTCTATGGCTACACCTTC
V gene: TRBV7-9; D gene: NA; J gene: TRBJ2-2; clone size: few; CDR3 protein: CASSPGVAILRTGELFF; CDR3 DNA: TGTGCCAGCAGCCCCGGGGTTGCTATCCTGAGAACCGGGGAGCTGTTTTTT
V gene: TRBV5-8; D gene: NA; J gene: TRBJ1-5; clone size: NA; CDR3 protein: CASSLPLGTNQPQHF; CDR3 DNA: TGTGCCAGCAGCTTGCCGCTTGGGACCAATCAGCCCCAGCATTTT
V gene: TRBV6-1; D gene: NA; J gene: TRBJ1-1; clone size: NA; CDR3 protein: CAITSRGSGNTEAFF; CDR3 DNA: TGTGCCATCACAAGTCGAGGGTCGGGGAACACTGAAGCTTTCTTT
V gene: TRBV14; D gene: NA; J gene: TRBJ2-5; clone size: NA; CDR3 protein: CASSQARKTQYF; CDR3 DNA: TGTGCCAGCAGCCAGGCGAGGAAGACCCAGTACTTC
V gene: TRBV5-1; D gene: TRBD2; J gene: TRBJ2-5; clone size: NA; CDR3 protein: CASSLRGAGYQETQYF; CDR3 DNA: TGCGCCAGCAGCTTGAGGGGAGCGGGATACCAAGAGACCCAGTACTTC
V gene: TRBV5-1; D gene: NA; J gene: TRBJ2-2; clone size: NA; CDR3 protein: CASSKQELTNTGELFF; CDR3 DNA: TGCGCCAGCAGCAAGCAAGAACTTACGAACACCGGGGAGCTGTTTTTT
V gene: TRBV7-3; D gene: NA; J gene: TRBJ2-2; clone size: NA; CDR3 protein: CASTSSPPGELFF; CDR3 DNA: TGTGCCAGCACCTCCAGCCCCCCGGGGGAGCTGTTTTTT
V gene: TRBV7-2; D gene: TRBD2; J gene: TRBJ2-1; clone size: NA; CDR3 protein: CASSLARGPSGNFF; CDR3 DNA: TGTGCCAGCAGCTTAGCGCGGGGGCCTAGCGGGAATTTCTTC
V gene: TRBV19; D gene: TRBD1; J gene: TRBJ1-5; clone size: NA; CDR3 protein: CASSRDRGRDQPQHF; CDR3 DNA: TGTGCCAGTAGCCGGGACAGGGGGCGCGATCAGCCCCAGCATTTT
V gene: TRBV6-6; D gene: TRBD1; J gene: TRBJ2-7; clone size: NA; CDR3 protein: CASSYADRAYEQYF; CDR3 DNA: TGTGCCAGCAGTTACGCGGACAGGGCCTACGAGCAGTACTTC
V gene: TRBV7-3; D gene: TRBD2; J gene: TRBJ2-2; clone size: NA; CDR3 protein: CASSPLAGINTGELFF; CDR3 DNA: TGTGCCAGCAGCCCCCTAGCGGGGATAAACACCGGGGAGCTGTTTTTT
V gene: TRBV10-2; D gene: NA; J gene: TRBJ2-5; clone size: NA; CDR3 protein: CASSEWETQYF; CDR3 DNA: TGCGCCAGCAGTGAGTGGGAGACCCAGTACTTC
V gene: TRBV7-2; D gene: NA; J gene: TRBJ2-1; clone size: NA; CDR3 protein: CASSPETSKQFF; CDR3 DNA: TGTGCCAGCAGCCCCGAGACCAGCAAGCAGTTCTTC
V gene: TRBV19; D gene: NA; J gene: TRBJ1-5; clone size: once; CDR3 protein: CASSIAIRGQPQHF; CDR3 DNA: TGTGCCAGTAGTATAGCGATCCGTGGACAGCCCCAGCATTTT
V gene: TRBV30; D gene: NA; J gene: TRBJ1-5; clone size: once; CDR3 protein: CAWSVVSSNQPQHF; CDR3 DNA: TGTGCCTGGAGTGTAGTAAGTAGCAATCAGCCCCAGCATTTT
V gene: TRBV4-3; D gene: NA; J gene: TRBJ2-7; clone size: NA; CDR3 protein: CASSQVDGYEQYF; CDR3 DNA: TGCGCCAGCAGCCAAGTCGACGGTTACGAGCAGTACTTC
V gene: TRBV2; D gene: TRBD1; J gene: TRBJ2-3; clone size: NA; CDR3 protein: CASYYDRVRDTQYF; CDR3 DNA: TGTGCCAGCTATTACGACAGGGTGAGAGATACGCAGTATTTT
V gene: TRBV19; D gene: NA; J gene: TRBJ2-7; clone size: NA; CDR3 protein: CASSNSAGGAYYEQYF; CDR3 DNA: TGTGCCAGTAGTAATTCGGCCGGCGGCGCTTACTACGAGCAGTACTTC
V gene: TRBV5-1; D gene: NA; J gene: TRBJ1-1; clone size: few; CDR3 protein: CASSLNGGRDTEAFF; CDR3 DNA: TGCGCCAGCAGCTTGAATGGGGGGCGGGACACTGAAGCTTTCTTT
V gene: TRBV6-5; D gene: TRBD1; J gene: TRBJ1-1; clone size: once; CDR3 protein: CASSYWDRSGTEAFF; CDR3 DNA: TGTGCCAGCAGTTACTGGGACAGGTCAGGGACTGAAGCTTTCTTT
V gene: TRBV19; D gene: TRBD2; J gene: TRBJ2-7; clone size: NA; CDR3 protein: CASSQTSGSSYEQYF; CDR3 DNA: TGTGCCAGTAGTCAGACTAGCGGTAGCTCCTACGAGCAGTACTTC
V gene: TRBV11-2; D gene: NA; J gene: TRBJ1-2; clone size: few; CDR3 protein: CASSRRRETYGYTF; CDR3 DNA: TGTGCCAGCAGCCGACGACGGGAGACCTATGGCTACACCTTC
V gene: TRBV7-3; D gene: NA; J gene: TRBJ1-1; clone size: NA; CDR3 protein: CASSLIEDTEAFF; CDR3 DNA: TGTGCCAGCAGCTTAATCGAGGACACTGAAGCTTTCTTT
V gene: TRBV4-1; D gene: NA; J gene: TRBJ1-5; clone size: NA; CDR3 protein: CASSQFRFSNQPQHF; CDR3 DNA: TGCGCCAGCAGCCAATTTAGGTTCAGCAATCAGCCCCAGCATTTT
V gene: TRBV7-9; D gene: TRBD1; J gene: TRBJ2-1; clone size: NA; CDR3 protein: CASSSGPQGADEQFF; CDR3 DNA: TGTGCCAGCAGCTCCGGTCCACAGGGGGCCGATGAGCAGTTCTTC
V gene: TRBV15; D gene: NA; J gene: TRBJ1-5; clone size: NA; CDR3 protein: CATSRARQDNQPQHF; CDR3 DNA: TGTGCCACCAGCAGAGCAAGACAGGACAATCAGCCCCAGCATTTT
V gene: TRBV5-1; D gene: NA; J gene: TRBJ1-1; clone size: NA; CDR3 protein: CASSVTGIDTEAFF; CDR3 DNA: TGCGCCAGCAGCGTCACAGGGATCGACACTGAAGCTTTCTTT
V gene: TRBV28; D gene: NA; J gene: TRBJ2-7; clone size: NA; CDR3 protein: CASSLSEAGKPRMYF; CDR3 DNA: TGTGCCAGCAGTTTATCTGAGGCAGGGAAACCTCGCATGTACTTC
V gene: TRBV16; D gene: NA; J gene: TRBJ1-2; clone size: NA; CDR3 protein: CASSRRTDPLSGYTF; CDR3 DNA: TGTGCCAGCAGCCGGAGGACGGACCCACTATCGGGCTACACCTTC
V gene: TRBV10-3; D gene: NA; J gene: TRBJ1-2; clone size: NA; CDR3 protein: CAISESPLSGYTF; CDR3 DNA: TGTGCCATCAGTGAGTCCCCTCTTAGTGGCTACACCTTC
V gene: TRBV4-1; D gene: NA; J gene: TRBJ2-2; clone size: NA; CDR3 protein: CASSPARAGELFF; CDR3 DNA: TGCGCCAGCAGCCCCGCGCGGGCCGGGGAGCTGTTTTTT
V gene: TRBV27; D gene: NA; J gene: TRBJ2-5; clone size: NA; CDR3 protein: CASRRDNDETQYF; CDR3 DNA: TGTGCCAGCAGGCGGGATAACGATGAGACCCAGTACTTC
V gene: TRBV6-5; D gene: TRBD1; J gene: TRBJ2-3; clone size: once; CDR3 protein: CASSEGTGFFTQYF; CDR3 DNA: TGTGCCAGCAGTGAGGGGACAGGGTTTTTTACGCAGTATTTT